These T cell receptor beta chains were read from a single sample in a study of OX40 agonist ivuxolimab in advanced cancers. Clones were read by immunoSEQ multiplex PCR, and TCRdb kept only the in-frame ones, dropping some. Of 60,000 to 75,000 clones listed, roughly 80% are singletons. The material sequenced was CD4+ or CD8+ T cells sorted from blood, taken in a trial of the OX40 agonist ivuxolimab. The receptors derive from an adult with an advanced solid tumor such as melanoma, head and neck, liver or kidney cancer. The CDR3 runs from the conserved cysteine through the conserved F or W. A D gene is named only where the DNA matches it firmly. Rows may omit the clone size; those that give it use once, few, many or a size class.

v_gene	len	abundance	d_gene	j_gene	CDR3nt	CDR3aa
TRBV27	14	few	-	TRBJ1-1	TGTGCCAGCAGTTTTAACAGGGAGAACACTGAAGCTTTCTTT	CASSFNRENTEAFF
TRBV7-3	13	-	-	TRBJ1-1	TGTGCCAGCAGCACGGCGTTGGGGGCTGAAGCTTTCTTT	CASSTALGAEAFF
TRBV16	15	-	TRBD1	TRBJ2-2	TGTGCCAGCAGTCCTGACAGGGTCAACACCGGGGAGCTGTTTTTT	CASSPDRVNTGELFF
TRBV5-1	14	-	-	TRBJ1-1	TGCGCCAGCAGCCCCAGGGATCCGAACACTGAAGCTTTCTTT	CASSPRDPNTEAFF
TRBV29-1	14	-	TRBD1	TRBJ2-7	TGCAGCGGGGCCGACCCGGGACAGAGCTACGAGCAGTACTTC	CSGADPGQSYEQYF
TRBV20-1	11	-	-	TRBJ2-4	TGCAGTGCTAGGACTATAAACATTCAGTACTTC	CSARTINIQYF
TRBV4-3	15	few	TRBD1	TRBJ2-7	TGCGCCAGCAGTTACGGGACAGGGTCCTCCTACGAGCAGTACTTC	CASSYGTGSSYEQYF
TRBV19	16	-	TRBD1	TRBJ2-2	TGTGCCTCCAAGGGACGGACAGGGGGGAACACCGGGGAGCTGTTTTTT	CASKGRTGGNTGELFF
TRBV2	15	-	TRBD1	TRBJ2-2	TGTGCCAGCATATTTGACAGGGCGAACACCGGGGAGCTGTTTTTT	CASIFDRANTGELFF
TRBV6-5	13	-	-	TRBJ2-2	TGTGCCAGCAGTTACCGGGGCACCGGGGAGCTGTTTTTT	CASSYRGTGELFF
TRBV7-3	14	-	TRBD2	TRBJ2-1	TGTGCCAGCAGCGCCGCGGGACTAGTAGCTGAGCAGTTCTTC	CASSAAGLVAEQFF
TRBV7-3	16	-	-	TRBJ2-4	TGTGCCAGCAGCCCGCGAGGGAGGGGGCAAATAAACATTCAGTACTTC	CASSPRGRGQINIQYF
TRBV18	16	-	TRBD1	TRBJ1-1	TGTGCCAGCTCACCTACCAGGACAGGGGCATTTGATGAAGCTTTCTTT	CASSPTRTGAFDEAFF
TRBV2	15	-	TRBD1	TRBJ1-6	TGTGCCAGCAGTGAGGGGGCTAGGGGGCATTCACCCCTCCACTTT	CASSEGARGHSPLHF
TRBV5-6	14	-	-	TRBJ1-1	TGTGCCAGCAGCTTGATGAGGGGTCGCACTGAAGCTTTCTTT	CASSLMRGRTEAFF
TRBV11-2	17	-	-	TRBJ2-5	TGTGCCAGCAGCCCACCCCTAAGGTTGAATAGACGAGAGACCCAGTACTTC	CASSPPLRLNRRETQYF
TRBV21-1	17	-	-	TRBJ2-3	TGTGCCAGCAGCAAAGGTACGAGGGGTTCTTACACAGATACGCAGTATTTT	CASSKGTRGSYTDTQYF
TRBV7-8	14	few	-	TRBJ2-5	TGTGCCAGCAGCTTCGGGACAACCCAAGAGACCCAGTACTTC	CASSFGTTQETQYF
TRBV4-3	14	once	-	TRBJ2-7	TGCGCCAGCAGCCACGCCCCCGGTGAGAGCGAGCAGTACTTC	CASSHAPGESEQYF